This T cell receptor (beta chain) emerged from a study of OX40 agonist ivuxolimab in advanced cancers. Study-wide context: Ivuxolimab was administered intravenously to patients at 0.01 to 10 mg/kg every 2 weeks. Study observations and caveats: The average count of expanded clones was higher among CD8+ T cells than among CD4+. Certain nonresponders likewise exhibited a low normalized T-cell clonal expansion. Clonal expansion by week 6 occurred in CD4+ and CD8+ blood T cells (at 0.1 to 3.0 mg/kg).

CDR1 WNHNN and CDR2 SYGVQD come from the germline V gene (reference sequence). This CDR3 is built from 15 residues. V shed 2 bases and J 3 bases; nucleotides not matched to a gene: 4. This clone has just one count. The antigen remains undetermined. Only in-frame clones appear in the TCRdb table, and some are missing; sequencing was by immunoSEQ multiplex PCR. The sample yields 98,000 or so clones, more than 85% seen once. Sequencing was performed on CD4+ or CD8+ T cells sorted from blood, taken in a trial of the OX40 agonist ivuxolimab. The gene calls are TRBV10-1 and TRBJ2-5; 9 bases are shared with TRBD2. This clonotype originated in an adult with an advanced solid tumor such as melanoma, head and neck, liver or kidney cancer. The CDR3 protein is CASSENIAGEETQYF. CDR3 in DNA: TGCGCCAGCAGTGAGAACATAGCGGGAGAAGAGACCCAGTACTTC.